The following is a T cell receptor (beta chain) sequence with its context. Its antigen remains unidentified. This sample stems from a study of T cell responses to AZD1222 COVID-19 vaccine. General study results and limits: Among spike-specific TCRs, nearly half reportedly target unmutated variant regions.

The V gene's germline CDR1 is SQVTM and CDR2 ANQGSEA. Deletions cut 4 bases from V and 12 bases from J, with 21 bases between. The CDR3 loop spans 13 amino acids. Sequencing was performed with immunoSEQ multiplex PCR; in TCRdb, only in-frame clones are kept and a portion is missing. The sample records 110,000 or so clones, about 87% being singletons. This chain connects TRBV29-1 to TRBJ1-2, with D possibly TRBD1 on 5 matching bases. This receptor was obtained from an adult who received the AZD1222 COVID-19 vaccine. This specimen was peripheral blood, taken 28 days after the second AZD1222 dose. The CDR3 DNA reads TGCAGCGTTGGCGCCCTTTTAGGGGAAGGGAACACCTTC. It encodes CSVGALLGEGNTF.